This entry describes one T cell receptor beta chain. Antigen: not known. Germline-derived CDR1 and CDR2 are SGHAT and FQNNGV. V was cut by 2 bases and J by 0 bases, with 11 bases left in between. This CDR3 has 16 amino acids. Researchers drew on roughly 100 million PBMCs for genomic DNA from unsorted samples. What was sequenced on ten immunoSEQ deep assay plates was unsorted PBMC DNA. Libraries were prepared by immunoSEQ multiplex PCR; TCRdb keeps only in-frame clonotypes and omits some of them. The profile shows about 520,000 clones, 81% of them singletons. The data derive from a study of shared clonotypes between healthy human individuals. Findings and caveats of the study: A small donor pool kept down the genetic and exposure-history diversity that was represented.

Input material: PBMCs. The chain links TRBV11-2 to TRBJ2-1; D is uncertain. This TCR was sampled from a woman between 40 and 50 years old in good health. Some clones in this sample may be carry-over from other donors' samples. As DNA, the CDR3 is TGTGCCAGCAGCTTAAGGGCCAGTAGCTCCTACAATGAGCAGTTCTTC. This gives the protein CASSLRASSSYNEQFF. Drawing the rest from reference TRBV11-2 and TRBJ2-1, the complete variable domain is EAGVAQSPRYKIIEKRQSVAFWCNPISGHATLYWYQQILGQGPKLLIQFQNNGVVDDSQLPKDRFSAERLKGVDSTLKIQPAKLEDSAVYLCASSLRASSSYNEQFFGPGTRLTVL.